This TCR beta chain derives from a study of T cells after yellow fever vaccination. The 5'RACE template-switching step produced TCR cDNA and added a universal primer site and UMIs. TCRdb re-derived calls from the 5' RACE reads in MiXCR, one entry per CDR3 protein. The table shows roughly 28,000 distinct CDR3 sequences, with approximately 4.9% occurring only once. This clonotype was seen ten or more times. Study-wide results and limits: The study re-detected most primary-vaccination clones after the booster (roughly 96% CD4, 85% to 90% CD8).

Per germline, CDR1 DFQATT and CDR2 SNEGSKA (reference sequence). Trimming removed 0 bases at V and 4 bases at J, with 10 bases between. The length of the CDR3 is 14 residues. This chain joins TRBV20-1 and TRBJ1-5; no clear D gene. The sequence came from a man younger than 35 who received the YFV17D yellow fever vaccine. The input for sequencing was PBMCs, either bulk or a sorted T-cell subset (CD4+, CD8+, memory, or dextramer-sorted; not recorded which), taken on the day of the yellow fever booster vaccination. CDR3 sequence reads: CSARDGGENQPQHF. The CDR3 DNA follows: TGCAGTGCTAGAGATGGTGGCGAGAATCAGCCCCAGCATTTT.